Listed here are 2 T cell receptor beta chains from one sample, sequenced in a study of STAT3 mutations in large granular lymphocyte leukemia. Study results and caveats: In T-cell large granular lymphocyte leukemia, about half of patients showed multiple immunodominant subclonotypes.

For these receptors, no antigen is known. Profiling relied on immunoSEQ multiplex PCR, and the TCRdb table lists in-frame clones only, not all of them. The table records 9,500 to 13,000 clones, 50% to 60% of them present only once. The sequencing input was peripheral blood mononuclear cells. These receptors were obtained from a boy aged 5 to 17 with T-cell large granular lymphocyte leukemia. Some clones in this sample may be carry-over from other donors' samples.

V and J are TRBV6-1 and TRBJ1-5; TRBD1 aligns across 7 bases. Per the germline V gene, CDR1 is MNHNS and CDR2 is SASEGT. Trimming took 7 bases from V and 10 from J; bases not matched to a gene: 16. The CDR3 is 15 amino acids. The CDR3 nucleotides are TGTGCCAGCAAGATTGGCAGGGGGATACCCATCCCCCAGCATTTT. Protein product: CASKIGRGIPIPQHF.

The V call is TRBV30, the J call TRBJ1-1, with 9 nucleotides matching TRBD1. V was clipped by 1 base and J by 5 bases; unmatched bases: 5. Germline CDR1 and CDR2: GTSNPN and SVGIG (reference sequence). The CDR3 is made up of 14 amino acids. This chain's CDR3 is CAWSAGTGLTEAFF. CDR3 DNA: TGTGCCTGGAGTGCGGGGACAGGGTTGACTGAAGCTTTCTTT.